These 19 T cell receptor beta chains were sequenced from one sample in a study of beta chain features in type 1 diabetes. General study findings and limits: TCRB CDR3 length was moderately but significantly reduced in all four CD4+ subsets of Type 1 diabetes patients.

These TCRs' antigens remain unknown. Sequencing targeted expressed TCRB transcripts, as all isolated RNA had been reverse transcribed. Sequencing was performed with immunoSEQ multiplex PCR; in TCRdb, only in-frame clones are kept and a portion is missing. The profile covers 160,000 or so clones, with roughly 10% appearing a single time and under 0.75% taken by the ten largest. The sequenced sample was central memory CD4+ T cells from blood. Receptors originate from a woman between 25 and 40 years old with type 1 diabetes.

In its sample, this clone was seen a few times. CDR3 DNA: TGTGCCAGCACCAAAGGGGCCGGTTTTGGTTATGGCTACACCTTC. It translates to CASTKGAGFGYGYTF. The chain is built from TRBV9 and TRBJ1-2; a possible D gene is TRBD1 (5 bases). Germline V gene sequence: CDR1 SGDLS, CDR2 YYNGEE. With 6 bases removed from V and 5 bases from J, the gap between germline ends came to 20 bases. CDR3 length: 15 residues.

The chain has TRBV2 and TRBJ2-2; no clear D. From germline, CDR1 is SNHLY and CDR2 FYNNEI. Trimming shortened V by 1 base and J by 5 bases, and 8 bases separated the two germline ends. The CDR3 loop spans 14 amino acids. For the CDR3, the DNA is TGTGCCAGCAGTGAAGAAAGTAGAACCGGGGAGCTGTTTTTT. Amino acids: CASSEESRTGELFF. The variable domain in full, completed from reference TRBV2 and TRBJ2-2, reads EPEVTQTPSHQVTQMGQEVILRCVPISNHLYFYWYRQILGQKVEFLVSFYNNEISEKSEIFDDQFSVERPDGSNFTLKIRSTKLEDSAMYFCASSEESRTGELFFGEGSRLTVL.

V and J are TRBV19 and TRBJ1-3, with D hard to call. The V end lost 8 bases, the J end lost 4 bases, and 6 bases lay between the germline ends. The CDR3 runs 11 residues. The germline V gene encodes CDR1 LNHDA and CDR2 SQIVND (reference sequence). The CDR3 here is CASCRGNTIYF. CDR3 bases: TGTGCCAGTTGCCGGGGAAACACCATATATTTT.

This clone was observed a handful of times. The chain recombines TRBV2 with TRBJ1-2; maybe TRBD1 (5 bases). Germline V gene data show CDR1 as SNHLY and CDR2 as FYNNEI. Trimming stripped 9 bases from V and 8 bases from J, with 16 bases between. The CDR3 has 12 amino acids. Here the CDR3 reads CARSSQGGGYTF. The CDR3 nucleotides read TGTGCCAGGAGCAGCCAGGGTGGAGGCTACACCTTC.

The J gene is TRBJ1-5, the V gene TRBV19; TRBD1 aligns across 8 bases. There are 16 residues in the CDR3. Germline V lookup: CDR1 LNHDA, CDR2 SQIVND (reference sequence). The V segment lost 1 base and the J segment 4 bases; nucleotides outside the gene matches: 6. The DNA of the CDR3 is TGTGCCAGTAGTATAGGCCAGGGGGCGCTTAATCAGCCCCAGCATTTT. Its protein product is CASSIGQGALNQPQHF.

The chain is built from TRBV7-3 and TRBJ2-2; no reliable D call. The germline gives CDR1 SGHTA, CDR2 FQGTGA. The CDR3 sequence is 13 residues long. Trimming took 0 bases from V and 7 from J, leaving 6 bases between them. This CDR3 is CASSLTYNGELFF. The CDR3 nucleotides are TGTGCCAGCAGCTTAACCTATAACGGGGAGCTGTTTTTT.

This sequence joins TRBV30 and TRBJ2-1; possibly TRBD2 for D (7 bases). Germline lookup yields CDR1 GTSNPN and CDR2 SVGIG (reference sequence). This CDR3 region has 15 residues. V was cut by 0 bases and J by 5 bases, with 14 bases left in between. CDR3: CAWSVLAGAHNEQFF. CDR3 nucleotides: TGTGCCTGGAGTGTTTTGGCGGGGGCTCACAATGAGCAGTTCTTC.

This clone was picked up a small number of times. The chain has TRBV4-2 and TRBJ2-5, with 9 bases lining up with TRBD2. Trimming removed 0 bases from V and 3 bases from J; junction bases left unmatched: 2. The CDR3 spans 15 residues. Germline V CDR1 and CDR2: LGHNA, YNFKEQ. The CDR3 sequence: CASSQDRTSEETQYF. CDR3 DNA: TGTGCCAGCAGCCAAGATCGGACTAGCGAAGAGACCCAGTACTTC.

This clone was counted a few times. V gene TRBV2 combines with J gene TRBJ1-1; D might be TRBD1 (5 bases). The ends were cut back, 7 bases at V and 1 base at J, with 16 bases in the middle. The germline V gene encodes CDR1 SNHLY and CDR2 FYNNEI. This CDR3 has 15 residues. The CDR3 protein is CASKSGNRKNTEAFF. The CDR3 bases are TGTGCCAGCAAGTCTGGGAACAGGAAGAACACTGAAGCTTTCTTT. Filled out from reference TRBV2 and TRBJ1-1, the complete variable domain reads EPEVTQTPSHQVTQMGQEVILRCVPISNHLYFYWYRQILGQKVEFLVSFYNNEISEKSEIFDDQFSVERPDGSNFTLKIRSTKLEDSAMYFCASKSGNRKNTEAFFGQGTRLTVV.

The chain is built from TRBV7-3 and TRBJ2-1; 9 bases match TRBD1. CDR1 and CDR2 (germline): SGHTA, FQGTGA. This CDR3 has 16 residues. V lost 4 bases, J lost 1 base, and 5 bases stayed unmatched. CDR3 nucleotide sequence: TGTGCCAGCAGCTCACCGGGACAGGGTTCCTACAATGAGCAGTTCTTC. As protein: CASSSPGQGSYNEQFF.

The chain links TRBV7-6 to TRBJ2-7, with D possibly TRBD2 on 6 matching bases. V shed 5 bases and J shed 0 bases, with 17 bases lying between them. The CDR3 consists of 16 residues. Per germline, CDR1 SGHVS and CDR2 FNYEAQ. The CDR3 spells CASSPRQGGISYEQYF. CDR3 in DNA: TGTGCCAGCAGCCCTAGGCAGGGCGGGATCTCCTACGAGCAGTACTTC.

This clone has only a few counts. The rearrangement uses TRBV19 and TRBJ1-1; D may be TRBD1 (6 bases). The ends were cut back, 3 bases at V and 5 bases at J, with 13 bases in the middle. This CDR3 has 14 residues. The germline V gene has CDR1 LNHDA and CDR2 SQIVND (reference sequence). The CDR3 coding sequence is TGTGCCAGTAGTATGTCCAGGGGTAAAACTGAAGCTTTCTTT. Its translation: CASSMSRGKTEAFF.

V gene TRBV19 combines with J gene TRBJ1-1; D unresolved. The CDR3 extends over 16 amino acids. Trimming removed 1 base at V and 0 bases at J, with 12 bases between. Germline CDR1 and CDR2: LNHDA and SQIVND (reference sequence). CDR3 DNA sequence: TGTGCCAGTAGTATAGTATCAGGAAGCATGAACACTGAAGCTTTCTTT. It codes for CASSIVSGSMNTEAFF.

The rearrangement joins TRBV6-6 to TRBJ1-4; TRBD1 agrees at 7 bases. The CDR3 consists of 15 residues. V lost 2 bases, J lost 4 bases, and 4 bases stayed unmatched. Germline V lookup: CDR1 MNHNY, CDR2 SVGAGI (reference sequence). The CDR3 region has the DNA TGTGCCAGCAGTTACCCGACAGGGTTTAATGAAAAACTGTTTTTT. Translating gives CASSYPTGFNEKLFF.

The rearrangement links TRBV2 to TRBJ1-1, with TRBD1 as a possible D gene (6 bases). V lost 6 bases to trimming and J lost 4 bases, with 12 bases between them. This CDR3 spans 13 amino acids. Germline V gene data show CDR1 as SNHLY and CDR2 as FYNNEI. CDR3 loop: CASRVDRLTEAFF. CDR3 DNA sequence: TGTGCCAGCAGAGTAGACAGGCTCACTGAAGCTTTCTTT. Drawing the rest from reference TRBV2 and TRBJ1-1, the complete variable domain is EPEVTQTPSHQVTQMGQEVILRCVPISNHLYFYWYRQILGQKVEFLVSFYNNEISEKSEIFDDQFSVERPDGSNFTLKIRSTKLEDSAMYFCASRVDRLTEAFFGQGTRLTVV.

This clone was counted between two and nine times. The V and J genes are TRBV6-5 and TRBJ1-1, with D possibly being TRBD1 (6 bases). CDR1 MNHEY and CDR2 SVGAGI come from the germline V gene. This CDR3 region has 13 residues. V lost 7 bases, J lost 1 base, and 10 bases lay in between. The CDR3: CASNRDANTEAFF. The CDR3 coding sequence is TGTGCCAGCAACAGGGACGCGAACACTGAAGCTTTCTTT.

This clone was counted a few times. The chain is built from TRBV28 and TRBJ2-1; 7 positions agree with TRBD1. The V segment lost 5 bases and the J segment 3 bases; nucleotides outside the gene matches: 10. Germline V CDR1 and CDR2: MDHEN, SYDVKM. The CDR3 loop spans 16 amino acids. The CDR3 region is CASSTRQGSNYNEQFF. The CDR3 nucleotides read TGTGCCAGCAGTACCCGACAGGGATCGAACTACAATGAGCAGTTCTTC.

This clone was counted a few times. V is TRBV7-8 and J is TRBJ2-1; 7 bases agree with TRBD2. With 1 base clipped from V and 0 bases from J, the junction kept 3 bases outside the gene matches. Germline CDR1 reads SGHVS; CDR2 reads FQNEAQ. The CDR3 has 16 amino acids. The CDR3 sequence is CASSLVGGSSYNEQFF. The DNA for the CDR3 is TGTGCCAGCAGCTTAGTCGGCGGGAGCTCCTACAATGAGCAGTTCTTC.

In its sample, this clone was seen a few times. The chain employs TRBV18 and TRBJ1-4; 9 bases are shared with TRBD1. The ends lost 6 bases at V and 2 bases at J; junction bases unmatched: 1. The CDR3 contains 14 residues. Germline CDR1 and CDR2: KGHSH and LQKENI. CDR3: CASSDRGTNEKLFF. The CDR3 region has the DNA TGTGCCAGCTCCGACAGGGGGACTAATGAAAAACTGTTTTTT.